These 32 T cell receptor beta chains originate from one sample sequenced in a study of T cells in Graves' hyperthyroidism and ophthalmopathy. What was amplified from RNA transcripts were TCR beta CDR3 regions. A set of HTBI primers served as the primers for a first-round RT-PCR of the TCR CDR3. Each CDR3 protein is one row after TCRdb ran MiXCR on the multiplex PCR reads. This sample has about 300,000 distinct CDR3 sequences, with less than 30% found just once. Sequenced sample: blood. Receptor source: a man aged 35-49 years with Graves' hyperthyroidism that later progressed to Graves' ophthalmopathy.

Ten or more counts support this clonotype. This CDR3 fails to terminate in the conserved phenylalanine or tryptophan, so it likely reflects a read error. The chain carries TRBV9 and TRBJ1-5; D might be TRBD1 (5 bases). Germline values: CDR1 SGDLS, CDR2 YYNGEE. With 0 bases removed from V and 0 bases from J, the gap between germline ends came to 10 bases. This CDR3 is built from 16 residues. CDR3 DNA sequence: TGTGCCAGCAGCGTAGGTAGGGGAGATAGCAATCAGCCCCAGCATCTT. This encodes CASSVGRGDSNQPQHL.

This clonotype came up many times. The J gene is TRBJ2-7, the V gene TRBV19; maybe TRBD2 (5 bases). The CDR3 covers 13 residues. The germline gives CDR1 LNHDA, CDR2 SQIVND (reference sequence). Trimming left V 0 bases short and J 3 bases short, with 6 bases between. DNA of the CDR3: TGTGCCAGTAGTATAGATGGGAGCTACGAGCAGTACTTC. Translation gives CASSIDGSYEQYF.

This clonotype was counted many times. This chain connects TRBV11-3 to TRBJ2-4, with TRBD1 matching 10 bases. CDR1 and CDR2 from the germline V gene are SGHNT and YENEEA. The CDR3 spans 14 residues. With 4 bases clipped from V and 5 bases from J, the junction kept 2 bases outside the gene matches. The CDR3 DNA reads TGTGCCAGCAGCTCTGGGACAGGGGAAAACATTCAGTACTTC. Translating it yields CASSSGTGENIQYF.

There are many counts of this clonotype. J is TRBJ2-7 and V is TRBV12-3 or TRBV12-4; perhaps TRBD2 as D (6 bases). The V and J ends lost 5 bases and 6 bases respectively, with 14 bases between them. This CDR3 is built from 13 residues. As DNA, the CDR3 is TGTGCCAGCAGTCCGTACGACGGGGGCGAGCAGTACTTC. Amino acids: CASSPYDGGEQYF.

The chain employs TRBV6-5 and TRBJ2-7; 9 bases line up with TRBD1. V gave up 4 bases and J gave up 0 bases; unmatched junction bases: 4. Looked up from germline, CDR1 is MNHEY and CDR2 is SVGAGI. The CDR3 consists of 15 residues. CDR3: CASSWGQGLSYEQYF. CDR3 DNA: TGTGCCAGCAGTTGGGGACAGGGCCTCTCCTACGAGCAGTACTTC.

There are many counts of this clonotype. The chain is built from TRBV6-1 and TRBJ2-7; D might be TRBD1 (5 bases). The CDR3 consists of 14 residues. With 6 bases removed from V and 3 bases from J, the gap between germline ends came to 15 bases. The germline gives CDR1 MNHNS, CDR2 SASEGT. CDR3 DNA: TGTGCCAGCAGAAACAGGTCCCGACGCTACGAGCAGTACTTC. This codes for CASRNRSRRYEQYF.

Ten or more counts support this clonotype. The rearrangement uses TRBV6-5 and TRBJ2-7, with D possibly being TRBD1 (6 bases). The CDR3 runs 16 residues. The V end was cut by 3 bases, the J end by 0 bases, with 15 bases between. Germline loops: CDR1 MNHEY, CDR2 SVGAGI. CDR3 nucleotides: TGTGCCAGCAGTTATGATAGGGACAAAAGCTCCTACGAGCAGTACTTC. Its protein product is CASSYDRDKSSYEQYF.

The table lists this clonotype with many counts. V is TRBV12-3 or TRBV12-4 and J is TRBJ2-2; D might be TRBD1 (6 bases). The CDR3 consists of 14 residues. Trimming left V 3 bases short and J 7 bases short, with 12 bases between. The chain's CDR3 is CASSLGAGHGELFF. The CDR3 bases are TGTGCCAGCAGTTTGGGGGCAGGTCACGGGGAGCTGTTTTTT.

In this sample, this clonotype turned up many times. The chain uses TRBV27 and TRBJ2-2; possible D gene TRBD2, 6 bases. This CDR3 region has 13 residues. V was clipped by 8 bases and J by 5 bases, with 12 bases between them. Germline loops: CDR1 MNHEY, CDR2 SMNVEV (reference sequence). This chain's CDR3 is CASRQRATGELFF. The CDR3 bases are TGTGCCAGCCGGCAGCGGGCAACCGGGGAGCTGTTTTTT.

In its sample, this clonotype was seen many times. V and J are TRBV7-8 and TRBJ2-2; D is undetermined. The germline gives CDR1 SGHVS, CDR2 FQNEAQ. V lost 7 bases to trimming and J lost 8 bases, with 8 bases between them. CDR3 size: 11 residues. CDR3 coding DNA: TGTGCCAGCACCGCCTGGGGGGAGCTGTTTTTT. Protein: CASTAWGELFF.

This clonotype was counted between two and nine times. This chain uses TRBV10-2 with TRBJ2-5; TRBD2 might be the D (6 bases). V was shortened by 6 bases and J by 5 bases, with 10 bases between the two germline ends. Per germline, CDR1 WSHSY and CDR2 SAAADI. This CDR3 is 12 amino acids long. The chain's CDR3 is CASRGGTETQYF. The CDR3 region has the DNA TGCGCCAGCAGGGGGGGAACGGAGACCCAGTACTTC.

V gene TRBV2 combines with J gene TRBJ1-1; no clear D gene. V lost 7 bases to trimming and J lost 4 bases, with 7 bases between them. The CDR3 spans 11 residues. Germline CDR1 reads SNHLY; CDR2 reads FYNNEI. Here the CDR3 reads CASIPATEAFF. DNA for the CDR3: TGTGCCAGCATCCCGGCCACTGAAGCTTTCTTT.

V and J are TRBV28 and TRBJ2-5, with D possibly being TRBD1 (6 bases). With 7 bases removed from V and 7 bases from J, the gap between germline ends came to 13 bases. The length of the CDR3 is 12 residues. Germline V gene data show CDR1 as MDHEN and CDR2 as SYDVKM. The CDR3 protein is CASKTGKGTQYF. Written as DNA, the CDR3 is TGTGCCAGCAAAACAGGGAAAGGGACCCAGTACTTC.

The chain couples TRBV20-1 to TRBJ1-5, with D possibly being TRBD1 (6 bases). V shed 4 bases and J shed 0 bases, with 16 bases lying between them. The germline gives CDR1 DFQATT, CDR2 SNEGSKA (reference sequence). This CDR3 spans 16 amino acids. Here the CDR3 DNA reads TGCAGTGCTAAACAGGGTATATTGCGTAGCAATCAGCCCCAGCATTTT. It yields the protein CSAKQGILRSNQPQHF.

V and J are TRBV25-1 and TRBJ1-1; tentative D call: TRBD1 (5 bases). CDR1 and CDR2 (germline): MGHDK, SYGVNS. This CDR3 is built from 13 residues. With 8 bases removed from V and 0 bases from J, the gap between germline ends came to 10 bases. The CDR3 is CASAGRMNTEAFF. In DNA, the CDR3 is TGTGCCAGCGCAGGGCGGATGAACACTGAAGCTTTCTTT.

With regard to this clonotype: The junction shows a germline mismatch at one end, possibly a read error. The chain has TRBV29-1 and TRBJ1-2, with D perhaps TRBD1 (5 bases). Germline-derived CDR1 and CDR2 are SQVTM and ANQGSEA. This CDR3 is 12 amino acids long. The CDR3 coding sequence is TGCAGCGGCCGGGAGTCGGAGAGGGGCTGCACCTTC. This codes for CSGRESERGCTF.

This clonotype occurred many times. This sequence joins TRBV28 and TRBJ1-2, with D unclear. The V gene lost 3 bases and the J gene lost 0 bases, with 11 bases spanning the gap. From germline, CDR1 is MDHEN and CDR2 SYDVKM. This CDR3 contains 15 residues. As DNA, the CDR3 is TGTGCCAGCAGTTTTTCCGAGAGAGCTAACTATGGCTACACCTTC. It yields the protein CASSFSERANYGYTF.

This clonotype was observed at least ten times. The CDR3 DNA follows: TGCAGTGCTAGAGTAGCGGGGGGAGCCTACGAGCAGTACTTC. Residues: CSARVAGGAYEQYF. The chain uses TRBV20-1 and TRBJ2-7, with 10 bases aligning to TRBD2. CDR3 length: 14 residues. The trim removed 1 base at V and 2 bases at J, leaving 2 bases unmatched. Germline assignment: CDR1 DFQATT and CDR2 SNEGSKA (reference sequence).

The chain recombines TRBV19 with TRBJ2-7, with D uncertain. Germline loops: CDR1 LNHDA, CDR2 SQIVND (reference sequence). The CDR3 has 11 amino acids. V was pared by 7 bases and J by 5 bases, with 9 bases between. CDR3 region: CASMWGNEQYF. The CDR3 DNA is TGTGCCAGTATGTGGGGTAACGAGCAGTACTTC.

CDR3 nucleotide sequence: TGTGCCAGCAGCTTAATGCCTAACTCCTACGAGCAGTACTTC. This sequence encodes CASSLMPNSYEQYF. J is TRBJ2-7 and V is TRBV7-2; D uncertain. Per germline, CDR1 SGHTA and CDR2 FQGNSA. V dropped 2 bases and J dropped 0 bases, with 8 bases sitting between them. The CDR3 consists of 14 residues.

This clonotype was seen ten or more times. V and J are TRBV5-1 and TRBJ1-1; D is undetermined. V was shortened by 4 bases and J by 0 bases, with 10 bases between the two germline ends. Germline V gene sequence: CDR1 SGHRS, CDR2 YFSETQ. The CDR3 spans 14 residues. The CDR3 DNA reads as TGCGCCAGCAGCACAAGTGGAATGAACACTGAAGCTTTCTTT. Its protein is CASSTSGMNTEAFF.

The chain has TRBV20-1 and TRBJ1-1; D is uncertain. V lost 5 bases and J lost 0, with 13 bases in between. Per germline, CDR1 DFQATT and CDR2 SNEGSKA (reference sequence). The CDR3 consists of 14 residues. CDR3 in DNA: TGCAGTGCTCCCAATCGGACTGTGAACACTGAAGCTTTCTTT. It yields the protein CSAPNRTVNTEAFF.

Turning to this clonotype: At one of its ends the junction is not consistent with the germline gene, which may arise from a read error. CDR3 sequence reads: CASSSFRTEAYF. CDR3 sequence (DNA): TGTGCCAGCAGCTCTTTTCGAACTGAAGCTTACTTT. This rearrangement joins TRBV11-2 to TRBJ1-1; D is unclear. Germline V gives CDR1 SGHAT, CDR2 FQNNGV. The CDR3 is 12 residues long.

This clonotype was found many times. This chain connects TRBV12-3 or TRBV12-4 to TRBJ2-5; 9 bases match TRBD1. The ends lost 7 bases at V and 3 bases at J; junction bases unmatched: 9. The CDR3 covers 15 residues. CDR3 bases: TGTGCCAGCACAAGGGACAGGGCGATTAAAGAGACCCAGTACTTC. This sequence encodes CASTRDRAIKETQYF.

In its sample, this clonotype was seen many times. The rearrangement joins TRBV20-1 to TRBJ1-2; 12 positions match TRBD1. Trimming cost V 0 bases and J 1 base; bases outside gene matches: 12. The CDR3 runs to 19 residues. Germline assignment: CDR1 DFQATT and CDR2 SNEGSKA (reference sequence). The chain's CDR3 is CSARDPKGQGAWNNYGYTF. The CDR3, as DNA: TGCAGTGCTAGAGATCCAAAGGGACAGGGGGCCTGGAATAACTATGGCTACACCTTC.

The J gene is TRBJ2-7, the V gene TRBV11-2, with D possibly being TRBD2 (6 bases). Looked up from germline, CDR1 is SGHAT and CDR2 is FQNNGV. This CDR3 is 13 amino acids long. V was trimmed by 6 bases and J by 2 bases, leaving 11 bases between them. The chain's CDR3 is CASRYSGPYEQYF. Here the CDR3 DNA reads TGTGCCAGCAGATATAGCGGCCCCTACGAGCAGTACTTC.

There are many counts of this clonotype. The chain couples TRBV19 to TRBJ1-2, with D unresolved. This CDR3 is built from 15 residues. Trimming took off 1 base at V and 4 bases at J, with 13 bases between the two ends. The V gene's germline CDR1 is LNHDA and CDR2 SQIVND (reference sequence). CDR3 region: CASSIAMQTTYGYTF. The DNA of the CDR3 is TGTGCCAGTAGTATAGCTATGCAGACCACCTATGGCTACACCTTC. Filled out from reference TRBV19 and TRBJ1-2, the complete variable domain reads DGGITQSPKYLFRKEGQNVTLSCEQNLNHDAMYWYRQDPGQGLRLIYYSQIVNDFQKGDIAEGYSVSREKKESFPLTVTSAQKNPTAFYLCASSIAMQTTYGYTFGSGTRLTVV.

V and J are TRBV6-4 and TRBJ1-2, with TRBD1 matching over 7 bases. The CDR3 consists of 14 residues. V gave up 6 bases and J gave up 5 bases; unmatched junction bases: 9. Germline values: CDR1 MRHNA, CDR2 SNTAGT. CDR3 loop: CASSPNRDSYGYTF. In DNA, the CDR3 is TGTGCCAGCAGCCCTAACCGGGACAGTTATGGCTACACCTTC.

This clonotype was recorded at least ten times. A much larger clone lies one base from this, so it may be a read error. This chain connects TRBV15 to TRBJ2-2; D remains unclear. CDR3 length: 14 residues. Germline lookup yields CDR1 LNHNV and CDR2 YYDKDF (reference sequence). The CDR3 region is CTTSRDLGTGELFF. DNA for the CDR3: TGTACCACCAGCAGAGACTTGGGCACCGGGGAGCTGTTTTTT.

This clonotype was counted ten times or more. V usage is TRBV4-1 and J usage is TRBJ1-1; 10 nucleotides agree with TRBD1. Germline CDR1 MGHRA, CDR2 YSYEKL. This CDR3 spans 14 amino acids. V lost 4 bases and J lost 8; bases outside the gene matches: 7. The CDR3 nucleotides are TGCGCCAGCAGCCGGGCCACGGGACAGGGGGAAGCTTTCTTT. It is translated as CASSRATGQGEAFF.

This clonotype was observed many times. This chain connects TRBV6-2 or TRBV6-3 to TRBJ2-7; 14 nucleotides line up with TRBD2. The ends lost 5 bases at V and 6 bases at J; junction bases unmatched: 6. The CDR3 sequence is 15 residues long. The V gene's germline CDR1 is MNHEY and CDR2 SVGEGT. CDR3 in amino acids: CASSETSGRGSEQYF. The CDR3 nucleotides are TGTGCCAGCAGTGAGACTAGCGGGAGGGGGAGCGAGCAGTACTTC.

This clonotype has at least ten counts. Here the CDR3 reads CASRITGGANYGYTF. CDR3 coding DNA: TGTGCCAGCAGAATAACAGGAGGAGCTAACTATGGCTACACCTTC. The V and J genes are TRBV6-5 and TRBJ1-2, with D perhaps matching TRBD1 (5 bases). The CDR3 runs to 15 residues. V was shortened by 6 bases and J by 0 bases, with 14 bases between the two germline ends. CDR1 and CDR2 (germline): MNHEY, SVGAGI.